A single T cell receptor beta chain is shown here with its context. Its matching antigen is unknown. The entry originates in a study of cytomegalovirus exposure and HLA in healthy donors. The table came from immunoSEQ multiplex PCR; TCRdb's copy has only in-frame clones and leaves some out. The top ten hold around 5.6% of the sample, which has 220,000 or so clones, approximately 82% seen once. V shed 5 bases and J 8 bases; nucleotides not matched to a gene: 7. The length of the CDR3 is 14 residues. From germline, CDR1 is SEHNR and CDR2 FQNEAQ (reference sequence). Regarding the study as a whole: In vitro, three CMV-associated chains proved specific for CMV antigens.

Sequenced input: PBMCs. The source of this sequence is a woman between 18 and 29 years old in good health and CMV-seronegative. This chain links TRBV7-9 with TRBJ1-2, with 11 bases matching TRBD1. The CDR3 DNA follows: TGTGCCAGCAGCCCGGGACAGGGGGGTTCCGGCTACACCTTC. This translates into CASSPGQGGSGYTF.